This TCR beta chain was retrieved from a study of beta chain features in type 1 diabetes (dated by TCRdb to the late 2010s). For the study in its entirety: Patients and healthy donors did not differ in mean age, gender distribution, total cell number or subset yield. A total of 107,917,701 sorted cells were examined across all samples, and a strong correlation was observed between cell number per subset and RNA yield. Whereas all 30 or so donors provided naive and central memory subsets, regulatory and stem cell-like memory subsets were isolated from just 8 patients and about 8 healthy donors. The study compared the TCRB repertoires of sorted circulating CD4+ T cell subsets in recently diagnosed type 1 diabetes patients with those in matched healthy donors. Study-wide findings and limitations: PCR might favor shorter templates, but patient and control samples were amplified and corrected together, so any skew would affect both groups equally. The naive, central memory and regulatory TCRB repertoires appeared to resemble one another more closely among patients than among healthy donors. At VDJ recombination sites, type 1 diabetes patients had fewer insertions and more deleted nucleotides, which implies abnormalities in thymic rearrangement. Because cDNA was sequenced instead of genomic DNA, activated cells with high expression could be over-represented, although the groups did not differ in activation or CD3 levels. A moderate but significant shortening of TCRB CDR3 length was observed in type 1 diabetes patients in all four CD4+ subsets. HLA sub-analyses involved small numbers of individuals, so any influence of HLA type on TCRB rearrangement remained unresolved.

CDR1 is given as MGHRA and CDR2 as YSYEKL, both from the germline V gene. Its CDR3 holds 15 amino acids, cysteine through phenylalanine. Only CDR3 DNA is held: 45 bases, read in frame from base 1. The junction shows trimming of 4 bases on V and 6 bases on J, and the gene matches do not reach 8 bases of it. This clone showed up just once. The specificity of this receptor is unknown. No much larger clone is present one base from it, and per-base qualities are unavailable. From each donor, a single peripheral blood sample of about 100 mL on average was drawn into heparinised tubes. A BD FACSAria II was used to sort naive, central memory, regulatory and stem cell-like memory CD4+ T cells with a panel that included CD45RO, CCR7, CD25, CD127, CD95 and CD27. Every sorted population had a purity above 95%. Right away, PBMCs were isolated by Lymphoprep density gradient centrifugation and were stained directly, with no culture step. Samples were stained and sorted in pairs, with one healthy donor and one patient per experiment, so that batch effects were minimized.

All of the isolated RNA was reverse transcribed with the High Capacity cDNA Reverse Transcription Kit, so expressed TCRB transcripts were sequenced. Deep immunoSEQ sequencing was performed on naive, central memory and regulatory T cell samples, with an average of about 3.6 million total reads per sample. After sorted cells were lysed in RLT buffer, RNA was extracted with DNase-treated RNeasy Micro or Mini kits, with the choice depending on cell number. To prevent cross-contamination, each cell subset was processed individually, whereas patient and healthy donor samples were processed jointly. TCRB sequences were amplified from cDNA with the immunoSEQ multiplex PCR, producing 87-bp fragments spanning the CDR3 region. Sequencing of the amplicons was done on the Illumina HiSeq platform. On the authors' methods: Synthetic template baselines were used to correct PCR bias computationally, reads within Hamming distance 2 were collapsed, and singletons that could not be merged were discarded. Reads were aligned against IMGT to assign V, D and J genes, CDR3 length and insertions or deletions at six rearrangement sites. Clonotype counts were normalized to sorted cell number within each subset before computing true diversity and Gini coefficients with the tcR R package. The overlap coefficient, calculated on TCRB nucleotide sequences, was used to quantify repertoire sharing. As a proxy for the pre-selection repertoire, out-of-frame TCRB sequences from naive cells were analyzed. TCRdb obtained this table from immuneACCESS and retained in-frame rearrangements with V and J assigned. These tables miss some clones; where compared with another copy, unresolved V genes account for less than half of the shortfall, and the remainder is unexplained. Clonal size and the V and J genes are those of that table, whereas D and trimming came from the DNA. In this sample the table shows about 270,000 clones, around an eighth of which occur a single time. Together, the top ten hold around 0.016% of the sample.

The sequence was obtained from a man in his thirties or forties with type 1 diabetes. The sequenced material came from naive CD4+ T cells from blood. Per the publication, the cell subset or site label means: true naive CD4+ T cells. The rearranged chain carries TRBV4-1 and TRBJ2-1, and 8 junctional nucleotides match TRBD1. The DNA is as follows: TGCGCCAGCAGCCCAGGACAGGGCCCGTTCAATGAGCAGTTCTTC. Its product reads: CASSPGQGPFNEQFF.